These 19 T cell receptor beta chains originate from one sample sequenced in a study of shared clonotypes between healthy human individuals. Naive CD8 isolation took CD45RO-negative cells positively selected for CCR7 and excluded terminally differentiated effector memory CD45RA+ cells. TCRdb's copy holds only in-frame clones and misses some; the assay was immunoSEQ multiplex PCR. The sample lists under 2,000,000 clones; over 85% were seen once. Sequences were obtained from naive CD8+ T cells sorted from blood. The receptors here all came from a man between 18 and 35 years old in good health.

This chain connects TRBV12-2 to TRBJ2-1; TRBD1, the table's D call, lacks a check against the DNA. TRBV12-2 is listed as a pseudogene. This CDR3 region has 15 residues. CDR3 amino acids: CASRLWRHIGDEQFF. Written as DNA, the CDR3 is TGTGCAAGTCGCTTATGGCGACATATAGGGGATGAGCAGTTCTTC.

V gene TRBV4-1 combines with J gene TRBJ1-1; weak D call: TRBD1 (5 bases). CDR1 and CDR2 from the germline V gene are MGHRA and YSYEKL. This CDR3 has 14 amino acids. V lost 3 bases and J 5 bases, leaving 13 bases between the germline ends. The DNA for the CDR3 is TGCGCCAGCAGCCATAGGGGAGGGTCGACTGAAGCTTTCTTT. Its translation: CASSHRGGSTEAFF.

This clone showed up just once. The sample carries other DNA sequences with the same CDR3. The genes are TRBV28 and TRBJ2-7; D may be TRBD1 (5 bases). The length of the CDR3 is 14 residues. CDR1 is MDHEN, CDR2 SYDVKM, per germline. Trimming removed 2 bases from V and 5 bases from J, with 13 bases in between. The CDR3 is CASSLLAGQNEQYF. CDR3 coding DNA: TGTGCCAGCAGTTTACTGGCAGGGCAAAACGAGCAGTACTTC.

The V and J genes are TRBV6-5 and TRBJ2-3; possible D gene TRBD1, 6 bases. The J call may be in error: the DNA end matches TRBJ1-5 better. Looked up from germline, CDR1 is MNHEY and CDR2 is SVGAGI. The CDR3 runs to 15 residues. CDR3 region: CASSSGGRDTDTQHF. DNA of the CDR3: TGTGCCAGCAGTTCCGGGGGGCGGGACACAGATACGCAGCATTTT.

The CDR3 DNA is TGTGCCTGGAGTGGGGTCCAGTCCAGGGCAACAGATACGCAGTATTTT. Translated: CAWSGVQSRATDTQYF. The chain has TRBV30 and TRBJ2-3, with D tentatively TRBD1 (5 bases). CDR3 size: 16 residues. The V gene lost 1 base and the J gene lost 3 bases, with 17 bases spanning the gap. CDR1 is GTSNPN and CDR2 is SVGIG in the germline V gene (reference sequence).

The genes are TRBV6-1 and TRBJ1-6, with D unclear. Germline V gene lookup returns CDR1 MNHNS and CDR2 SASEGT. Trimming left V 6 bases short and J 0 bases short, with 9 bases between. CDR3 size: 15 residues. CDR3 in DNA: TGTGCCAGCAGAAGGGAGAGCTCCTATAATTCACCCCTCCACTTT. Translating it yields CASRRESSYNSPLHF.

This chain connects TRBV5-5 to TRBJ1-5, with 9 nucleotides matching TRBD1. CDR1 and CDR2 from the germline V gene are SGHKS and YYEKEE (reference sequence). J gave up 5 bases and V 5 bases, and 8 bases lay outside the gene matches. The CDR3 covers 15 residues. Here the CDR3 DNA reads TGTGCCAGCAGTTTTAGGACAGGGGAGTATCAGCCCCAGCATTTT. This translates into CASSFRTGEYQPQHF.

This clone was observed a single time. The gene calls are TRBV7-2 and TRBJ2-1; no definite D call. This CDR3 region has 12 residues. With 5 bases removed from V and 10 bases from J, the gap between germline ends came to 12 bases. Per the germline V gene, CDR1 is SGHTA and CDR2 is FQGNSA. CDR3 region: CASSDARSEQFF. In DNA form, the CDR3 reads TGTGCCAGCAGCGATGCTAGGTCCGAGCAGTTCTTC.

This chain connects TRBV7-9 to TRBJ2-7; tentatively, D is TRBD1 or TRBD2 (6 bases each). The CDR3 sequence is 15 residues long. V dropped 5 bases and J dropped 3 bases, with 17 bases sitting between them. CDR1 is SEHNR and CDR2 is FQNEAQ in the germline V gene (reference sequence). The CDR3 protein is CASSPGVGALYEQYF. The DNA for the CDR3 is TGTGCCAGCAGCCCGGGGGTGGGGGCACTCTACGAGCAGTACTTC. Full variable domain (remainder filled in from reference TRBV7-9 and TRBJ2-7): DTGVSQNPRHKITKRGQNVTFRCDPISEHNRLYWYRQTLGQGPEFLTYFQNEAQLEKSRLLSDRFSAERPKGSFSTLEIQRTEQGDSAMYLCASSPGVGALYEQYFGPGTRLTVT.

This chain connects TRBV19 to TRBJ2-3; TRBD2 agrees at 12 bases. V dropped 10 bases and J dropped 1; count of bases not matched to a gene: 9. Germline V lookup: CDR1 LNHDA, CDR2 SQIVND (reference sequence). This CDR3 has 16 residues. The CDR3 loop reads CATTSGSNFGTDTQYF. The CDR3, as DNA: TGTGCCACGACTAGCGGGAGCAACTTCGGCACAGATACGCAGTATTTT.

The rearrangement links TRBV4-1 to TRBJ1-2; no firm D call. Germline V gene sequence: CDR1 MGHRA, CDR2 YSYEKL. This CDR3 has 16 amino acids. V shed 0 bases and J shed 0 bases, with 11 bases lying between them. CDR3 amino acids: CASSQDSAAANYGYTF. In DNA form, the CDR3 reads TGCGCCAGCAGCCAAGATTCAGCGGCGGCTAACTATGGCTACACCTTC.

For the CDR3, the DNA is TGTGCCAGCAGTTTCGACAGGAACACTGAAGCTTTCTTT. Translating it yields CASSFDRNTEAFF. The chain uses TRBV6-6 and TRBJ1-1; a possible D gene is TRBD1 (5 bases). The ends were cut back, 4 bases at V and 1 base at J, with 7 bases in the middle. Germline V gene lookup returns CDR1 MNHNY and CDR2 SVGAGI (reference sequence). The CDR3 totals 13 residues.

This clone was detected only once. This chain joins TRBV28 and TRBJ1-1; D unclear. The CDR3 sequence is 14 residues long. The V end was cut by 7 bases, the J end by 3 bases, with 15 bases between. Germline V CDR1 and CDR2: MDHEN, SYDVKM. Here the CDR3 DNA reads TGTGCCAGCATCCTCGGTCCACGGCACACTGAAGCTTTCTTT. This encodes CASILGPRHTEAFF.

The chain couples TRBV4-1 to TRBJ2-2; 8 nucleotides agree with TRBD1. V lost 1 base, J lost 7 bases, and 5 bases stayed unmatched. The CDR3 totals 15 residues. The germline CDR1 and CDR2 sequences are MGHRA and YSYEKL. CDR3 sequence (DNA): TGCGCCAGCAGCCAAGCAGGGGGCGGAGGCGGGGAGCTGTTTTTT. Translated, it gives CASSQAGGGGGELFF.

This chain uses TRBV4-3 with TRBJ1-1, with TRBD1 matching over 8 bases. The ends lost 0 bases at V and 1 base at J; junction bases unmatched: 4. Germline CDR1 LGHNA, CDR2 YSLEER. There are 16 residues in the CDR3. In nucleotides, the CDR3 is TGCGCCAGCAGCCAAGATAGCGGACAGGGGAACACTGAAGCTTTCTTT. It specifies CASSQDSGQGNTEAFF.

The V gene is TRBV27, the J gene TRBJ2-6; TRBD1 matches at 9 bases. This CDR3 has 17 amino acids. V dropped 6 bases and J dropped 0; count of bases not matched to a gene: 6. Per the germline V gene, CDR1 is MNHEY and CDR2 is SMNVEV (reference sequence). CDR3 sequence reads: CASRPGTGSSGANVLTF. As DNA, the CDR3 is TGTGCCAGCAGACCCGGGACAGGGAGCTCTGGGGCCAACGTCCTGACTTTC.

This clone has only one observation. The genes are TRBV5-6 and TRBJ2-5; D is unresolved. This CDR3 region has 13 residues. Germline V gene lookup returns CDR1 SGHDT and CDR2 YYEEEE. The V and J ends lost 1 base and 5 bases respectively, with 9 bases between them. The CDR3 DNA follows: TGTGCCAGCAGCTTGAAGCAGCTGGAGACCCAGTACTTC. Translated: CASSLKQLETQYF.

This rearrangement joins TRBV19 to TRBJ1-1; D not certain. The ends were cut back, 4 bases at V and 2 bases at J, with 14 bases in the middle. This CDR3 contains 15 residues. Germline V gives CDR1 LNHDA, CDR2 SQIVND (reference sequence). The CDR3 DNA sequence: TGTGCCAGTAGTAACACCGGATCGGGAAACACTGAAGCTTTCTTT. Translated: CASSNTGSGNTEAFF.

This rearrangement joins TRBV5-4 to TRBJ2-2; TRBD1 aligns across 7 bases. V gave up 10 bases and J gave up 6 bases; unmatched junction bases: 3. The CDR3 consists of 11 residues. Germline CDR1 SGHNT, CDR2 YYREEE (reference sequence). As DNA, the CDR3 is TGTGCCCTCGGACAGGCCGGGGAGCTGTTTTTT. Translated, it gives CALGQAGELFF. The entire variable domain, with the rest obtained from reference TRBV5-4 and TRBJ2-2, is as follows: ETGVTQSPTHLIKTRGQQVTLRCSSQSGHNTVSWYQQALGQGPQFIFQYYREEENGRGNFPPRFSGLQFPNYSSELNVNALELDDSALYLCALGQAGELFFGEGSRLTVL.